This T cell receptor beta chain was recovered during a study of glioma-infiltrating T cells after dendritic cell vaccination. Study summary: Glioblastoma patients came from Phase I and II dendritic cell vaccination trials. Patients received three intradermal dendritic cell vaccine injections at biweekly intervals.

Profiled with immunoSEQ multiplex PCR; TCRdb holds only in-frame clones, not every one. This repertoire shows approximately 82,000 clones, approximately 90% found once; its top ten account for roughly 3.1%. CDR3 length equals 17 residues. CDR1 SGHTA and CDR2 FQGTGA come from the germline V gene. V lost 5 bases, J lost 4 bases, and 12 bases stayed unmatched. This clone was observed a few times. The source was blood, collected before dendritic cell vaccination. The sequence came from a human donor with glioblastoma. The V and J genes are TRBV7-3 and TRBJ2-1, with TRBD2 identical over 9 bases. CDR3 amino acids: CASSPGQAGGLYNEQFF. The CDR3 DNA reads as TGTGCCAGCAGCCCCGGGCAAGCGGGGGGACTTTACAATGAGCAGTTCTTC.